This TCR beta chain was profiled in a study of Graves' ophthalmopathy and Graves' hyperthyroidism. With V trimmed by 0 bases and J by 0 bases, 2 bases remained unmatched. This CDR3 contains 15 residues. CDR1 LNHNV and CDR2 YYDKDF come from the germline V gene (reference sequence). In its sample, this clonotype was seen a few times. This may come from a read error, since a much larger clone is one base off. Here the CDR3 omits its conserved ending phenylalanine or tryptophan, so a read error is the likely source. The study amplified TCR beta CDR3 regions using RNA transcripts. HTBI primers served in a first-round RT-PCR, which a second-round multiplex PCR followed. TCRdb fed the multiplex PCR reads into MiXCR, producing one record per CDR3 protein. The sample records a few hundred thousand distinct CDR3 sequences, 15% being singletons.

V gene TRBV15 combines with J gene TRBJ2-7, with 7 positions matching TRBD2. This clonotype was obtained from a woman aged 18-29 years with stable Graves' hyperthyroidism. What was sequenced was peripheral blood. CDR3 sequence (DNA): TGTGCCACCAGCAGAGATCCGGGAGGCTCCTACGAGCAGTACCTC. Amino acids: CATSRDPGGSYEQYL.